The 25 T cell receptor beta chains below all came from one sample that was sequenced in a study of blood T cells in healthy people across ages. The authors ran a second PCR of about 6 to 11 cycles using a sample-barcoded 5' primer and a J-beta primer mix. TCRdb recomputed calls from the 5' RACE reads with MiXCR, one row per CDR3 protein. Of roughly 800,000 distinct CDR3 sequences in the sample, about 62% are singletons; the top ten hold about 20%. Sequenced input: blood. The receptors were sampled from a man aged 25-40 years in good health.

This chain connects TRBV20-1 to TRBJ2-7, with 7 bases identical to TRBD1. Germline loops: CDR1 DFQATT, CDR2 SNEGSKA (reference sequence). V lost 6 bases, J lost 0 bases, and 5 bases stayed unmatched. The CDR3 covers 13 residues. The CDR3, as DNA: TGCAGTGCCCTGACAGGGACCTCCTACGAGCAGTACTTC. Translating it yields CSALTGTSYEQYF.

The chain joins TRBV20-1 to TRBJ2-7; 7 bases fit TRBD1. In germline, CDR1 is DFQATT, CDR2 SNEGSKA (reference sequence). The V and J ends lost 3 bases and 5 bases, in that order; junction bases with no gene match: 7. The CDR3 covers 13 residues. The CDR3 protein is CSASTGARNEQYF. The CDR3, as DNA: TGCAGTGCTAGTACAGGGGCAAGAAACGAGCAGTACTTC.

This clonotype has a handful of counts. This sequence joins TRBV29-1 and TRBJ1-1; a possible D gene is TRBD1 (6 bases). Trimming took 3 bases from V and 3 from J, leaving 14 bases between them. The CDR3 spans 14 residues. CDR1 and CDR2 (germline): SQVTM, ANQGSEA. In DNA form, the CDR3 reads TGCAGCGTTGATCAGGGGATGGGGCACACTGAAGCTTTCTTT. Protein: CSVDQGMGHTEAFF.

The rearrangement links TRBV18 to TRBJ2-5; 11 positions match TRBD2. The J call may be wrong; the DNA end is better matched by TRBJ2-7. The length of the CDR3 is 15 residues. CDR1 and CDR2 from the germline V gene are KGHSH and LQKENI. The CDR3: CASSPGGTSGYEQYF. The CDR3 nucleotides read TGTGCCAGCTCACCGGGGGGGACTAGCGGCTACGAGCAGTACTTC.

This clonotype was counted ten times or more. This rearrangement joins TRBV5-1 to TRBJ2-5; TRBD1 might be the D (5 bases). Germline CDR1 and CDR2: SGHRS and YFSETQ. This CDR3 is 13 amino acids long. Trimming left V 0 bases short and J 3 bases short, with 6 bases between. The CDR3 loop is CASSLVGEETQYF. DNA of the CDR3: TGCGCCAGCAGCTTGGTAGGGGAAGAGACCCAGTACTTC.

The rearrangement uses TRBV2 and TRBJ2-4, with D maybe TRBD2 (5 bases). CDR1 and CDR2 from the germline V gene are SNHLY and FYNNEI. This CDR3 is built from 14 residues. V lost 1 base to trimming and J lost 9 bases, with 13 bases between them. The DNA for the CDR3 is TGTGCCAGCAGTGAAGAGCGGCTTCGGGTCATTCAGTACTTC. Its protein is CASSEERLRVIQYF.

This clonotype was seen a handful of times. The V gene is TRBV11-2, the J gene TRBJ1-2; maybe TRBD1 (6 bases). The CDR3 has 16 residues. V gave up 2 bases and J gave up 3 bases, with 16 bases separating them. Germline CDR1 is SGHAT and CDR2 is FQNNGV. CDR3 loop: CASSLWGRGDHYGYTF. The CDR3 DNA is TGTGCCAGCAGCTTATGGGGGAGGGGGGATCACTATGGCTACACCTTC.

This clonotype showed up just a few times. This CDR3 reads CASTLSSTGSDEQFF. The CDR3, as DNA: TGTGCCAGCACCCTTTCCTCGACAGGGAGCGATGAGCAGTTCTTC. The chain joins TRBV12-3 or TRBV12-4 to TRBJ2-1; 7 nucleotides line up with TRBD1. This CDR3 comprises 15 residues. J was trimmed by 8 bases and V by 7 bases; bases with no gene match: 14.

The chain couples TRBV5-1 to TRBJ2-7, with 8 bases matching TRBD1. V shed 2 bases and J 6 bases; nucleotides not matched to a gene: 7. This CDR3 has 14 residues. Germline values: CDR1 SGHRS, CDR2 YFSETQ. CDR3 residues: CASSFRTGSAEQYF. CDR3 nucleotides: TGCGCCAGCAGCTTTCGGACAGGGAGTGCCGAGCAGTACTTC. Drawing the rest from reference TRBV5-1 and TRBJ2-7, the complete variable domain is KAGVTQTPRYLIKTRGQQVTLSCSPISGHRSVSWYQQTPGQGLQFLFEYFSETQRNKGNFPGRFSGRQFSNSRSEMNVSTLELGDSALYLCASSFRTGSAEQYFGPGTRLTVT.

The chain couples TRBV10-3 to TRBJ2-3; weak D call: TRBD2 (6 bases). V was trimmed by 4 bases and J by 2 bases, leaving 25 bases between them. The CDR3 totals 19 residues. Germline loops: CDR1 ENHRY, CDR2 SYGVKD. The chain's CDR3 is CAISVDLGTGDLPTDTQYF. The CDR3 DNA reads TGTGCCATCAGTGTTGATCTGGGGACGGGGGACCTTCCCACAGATACGCAGTATTTT.

This chain joins TRBV20-1 and TRBJ1-5; D is uncertain. CDR3 length: 13 residues. Trimming shortened V by 3 bases and J by 5 bases, and 11 bases separated the two germline ends. Germline V gene lookup returns CDR1 DFQATT and CDR2 SNEGSKA (reference sequence). The CDR3 is CSASVREDQPQHF. In DNA, the CDR3 is TGCAGTGCTAGTGTTCGGGAGGATCAGCCCCAGCATTTT.

Details on this clonotype: At one boundary the junction diverges from the germline segment, which might be a read error. CDR3: CASSSSGANVQTF. The CDR3, as DNA: TGTGCCAGCAGCTCTTCTGGGGCCAACGTCCAGACTTTC. The rearrangement joins TRBV3-1 to TRBJ2-6, with D perhaps matching TRBD1 (5 bases). Germline loops: CDR1 LGHDT, CDR2 YNNKEL (reference sequence). CDR3 length: 13 amino acids.

The V call is TRBV29-1, the J call TRBJ1-2; no reliable D call. Germline CDR1 is SQVTM and CDR2 is ANQGSEA. This CDR3 contains 13 residues. Trimming pared 1 base from V and 7 bases from J, leaving 13 bases between. The CDR3 DNA reads as TGCAGCGTTGAAGTCCGTCAGGAGGGTGGCTACACCTTC. It translates to CSVEVRQEGGYTF. Complete variable domain (other parts from reference TRBV29-1 and TRBJ1-2): SAVISQKPSRDICQRGTSLTIQCQVDSQVTMMFWYRQQPGQSLTLIATANQGSEATYESGFVIDKFPISRPNLTFSTLTVSNMSPEDSSIYLCSVEVRQEGGYTFGSGTRLTVV.

CDR3 region: CASRRDGNNEQFF. For the CDR3, the DNA is TGCGCCAGCCGGAGGGACGGCAACAATGAGCAGTTCTTC. The J gene is TRBJ2-1, the V gene TRBV4-1; TRBD2 is a possible D gene (6 bases). Trimming took off 8 bases at V and 5 bases at J, with 13 bases between the two ends. Germline lookup yields CDR1 MGHRA and CDR2 YSYEKL. The CDR3 length is 13 residues.

The V call is TRBV21-1, the J call TRBJ2-7; no DNA check was done on the table's D call, TRBD2. TRBV21-1 is termed a pseudogene. This CDR3 contains 15 residues. CDR3 sequence (DNA): TGTGCCAGCAGCGGGCGACTAGCGGGGAACTACGAGCAGTACTTC. As protein: CASSGRLAGNYEQYF.

V and J are TRBV5-6 and TRBJ2-3; D remains unclear. CDR1 and CDR2 (germline): SGHDT, YYEEEE. The CDR3 extends over 18 amino acids. The ends were cut back, 2 bases at V and 0 bases at J, with 19 bases in the middle. For the CDR3, the DNA is TGTGCCAGCAGCTTTATACGCCCCTCGGCTTATAGCACAGATACGCAGTATTTT. Residues: CASSFIRPSAYSTDTQYF.

This clonotype was detected only a few times. The chain links TRBV10-3 to TRBJ2-1; 7 bases fit TRBD1. The CDR3 loop spans 17 amino acids. Germline V gene lookup returns CDR1 ENHRY and CDR2 SYGVKD. Trimming cost V 2 bases and J 4 bases; bases outside gene matches: 11. For the CDR3, the DNA is TGTGCCATCAGTGAGACCCCACCGGGACAGCTATACAATGAGCAGTTCTTC. This gives the protein CAISETPPGQLYNEQFF.

CDR3 DNA sequence: TGTGCCAGCACTTGGGCCGCAGGGCAGTCTGGCTACACCTTC. As protein: CASTWAAGQSGYTF. V gene TRBV12-3 or TRBV12-4 combines with J gene TRBJ1-2; possibly TRBD1 for D (5 bases). The V end lost 7 bases, the J end lost 7 bases, and 19 bases lay between the germline ends. The CDR3 extends over 14 amino acids.

A remark on this clonotype: One end of the junction varies from germline; a read error may be responsible. The chain combines TRBV12-3 or TRBV12-4 with TRBJ1-5; tentatively, D is TRBD1 (5 bases). The CDR3 consists of 14 residues. CDR3 nucleotide sequence: TGTGCCAACAGTAACCGGGACGGCAATCAGCCCCAGCATTTT. Translated: CANSNRDGNQPQHF.

In DNA, the CDR3 is TGCAGTGCCCGGGTAATGGAAGATGAAAAACTGTTTTTT. The encoded protein is CSARVMEDEKLFF. The V gene is TRBV20-1, the J gene TRBJ1-4; no clear D. Germline V gives CDR1 DFQATT, CDR2 SNEGSKA (reference sequence). This CDR3 comprises 13 residues. Trimming took 6 bases from V and 6 from J, leaving 14 bases between them.

The V gene is TRBV6-2 or TRBV6-3, the J gene TRBJ2-7; D is possibly TRBD2 (7 bases). The J call may not be correct, given that the DNA end is closer to TRBJ2-1. The germline V gene encodes CDR1 MNHEY and CDR2 SVGEGT. This CDR3 is built from 16 residues. The CDR3 region is CASSLRGGGPWYEQFF. The CDR3 nucleotides read TGTGCCAGCAGTTTAAGAGGCGGGGGCCCCTGGTATGAGCAGTTCTTC.

The chain's CDR3 is CASSTTPGLTNSPLHF. In DNA form, the CDR3 reads TGTGCCAGCAGCACTACGCCGGGACTGACTAATTCACCCCTCCACTTT. The genes are TRBV11-2 and TRBJ1-6; maybe TRBD1 (5 bases). Between the trimmed V and J ends, which lost 5 bases and 6 bases, there was a span of 17 bases. This CDR3 is built from 16 residues. CDR1 SGHAT and CDR2 FQNNGV come from the germline V gene.

The J gene is TRBJ2-4, the V gene TRBV20-1; D call uncertain. V lost 1 base and J 1 base, leaving 5 bases between the germline ends. Germline V gene lookup returns CDR1 DFQATT and CDR2 SNEGSKA (reference sequence). The CDR3 runs 13 residues. The CDR3 DNA follows: TGCAGTGCTAGAGTGCCGGCCAAAAACATTCAGTACTTC. Protein: CSARVPAKNIQYF.

This chain links TRBV11-2 with TRBJ2-7, with 7 bases identical to TRBD1. CDR3 length: 18 residues. Per germline, CDR1 SGHAT and CDR2 FQNNGV. V shed 1 base, J shed 0 bases, and the junction held 12 bases outside the gene matches. In DNA, the CDR3 is TGTGCCAGCAGCTTAGCTCGATTGGGCACAGGGGTCTCCTACGAGCAGTACTTC. It translates to CASSLARLGTGVSYEQYF.

The J gene is TRBJ2-1, the V gene TRBV11-1; D possibly corresponds to TRBD1 (5 bases). There are 13 residues in the CDR3. V dropped 1 base and J dropped 7 bases, with 8 bases sitting between them. The germline V gene encodes CDR1 SGHAT and CDR2 FQDESV (reference sequence). For the CDR3, the DNA is TGTGCCAGCAGCTTAGGGGGCCTTAATGAGCAGTTCTTC. Protein product: CASSLGGLNEQFF.